Given below is one T cell receptor (beta chain) in context. These data are taken from a study of blood T cell repertoires in COVID-19. This CDR3 has 13 amino acids. Trimming pared 3 bases from V and 7 bases from J, leaving 11 bases between. Germline CDR1 reads KGHSH; CDR2 reads LQKENI. Libraries were prepared by immunoSEQ multiplex PCR; TCRdb keeps only in-frame clonotypes and omits some of them. Among more than 50,000 clones, 82% were seen once, and the ten largest hold roughly 12%. The sequence was obtained from a human donor in a cohort sampled during active COVID-19. The rearrangement joins TRBV18 to TRBJ2-3, with D possibly TRBD2 on 6 matching bases. The sequenced sample was peripheral blood. The CDR3 here is CASSPSRGYTQYF. DNA for the CDR3: TGTGCCAGCTCACCTTCCCGGGGGTATACGCAGTATTTT. The full variable domain, in which reference TRBV18 and TRBJ2-3 provide the parts outside the CDR3, is NAGVMQNPRHLVRRRGQEARLRCSPMKGHSHVYWYRQLPEEGLKFMVYLQKENIIDESGMPKERFSAEFPKEGPSILRIQQVVRGDSAAYFCASSPSRGYTQYFGPGTRLTVL.